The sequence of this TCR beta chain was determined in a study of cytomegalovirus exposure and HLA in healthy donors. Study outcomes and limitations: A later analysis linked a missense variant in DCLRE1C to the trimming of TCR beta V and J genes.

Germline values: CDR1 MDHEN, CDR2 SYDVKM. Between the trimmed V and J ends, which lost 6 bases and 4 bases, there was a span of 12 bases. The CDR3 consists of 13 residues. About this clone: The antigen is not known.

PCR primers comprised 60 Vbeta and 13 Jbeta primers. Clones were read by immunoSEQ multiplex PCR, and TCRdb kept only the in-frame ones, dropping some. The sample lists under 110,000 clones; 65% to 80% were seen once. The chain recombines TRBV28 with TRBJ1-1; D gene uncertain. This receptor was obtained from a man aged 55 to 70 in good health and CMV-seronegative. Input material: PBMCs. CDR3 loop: CASRQSGFTEAFF. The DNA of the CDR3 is TGTGCCAGCAGGCAATCGGGGTTCACTGAAGCTTTCTTT.